The T cell receptor beta chain described here comes from a study of blood T cell repertoires in COVID-19. Study at large: The United States, Italy and Spain provided the acute and convalescent COVID-19 samples. PBMCs, B-cell-depleted T cells, or T cells provided the cDNA or gDNA that made up the material.

The method was immunoSEQ multiplex PCR; TCRdb's version includes in-frame clones alone and lacks a portion of them. The sample yields under 200,000 clones, more than 60% seen once. The sequence was collected from a man between 65 and 80 years old with acute or convalescent COVID-19. The sequenced material came from peripheral blood.

For the CDR3, the DNA is TGTGCCAGCAGCTCGCTCAGCGGGGGACAAGAGACCCAGTACTTC. This codes for CASSSLSGGQETQYF. The chain combines TRBV11-3 with TRBJ2-5, with 8 bases lining up with TRBD2. Germline V gives CDR1 SGHNT, CDR2 YENEEA. This CDR3 contains 15 residues. V dropped 4 bases and J dropped 2; count of bases not matched to a gene: 6.